Presented here are 13 T cell receptor beta chains from one specimen sequenced in a study of vaccination effects on CD4 cells after COVID-19. TCRdb's copy holds only in-frame clones and misses some; the assay was immunoSEQ multiplex PCR. The table has 15,000 to 20,000 clones, roughly four fifths seen once. These receptors' antigens are unknown. Sequencing was preceded by expansion of antigen-specific CD4+ T cells with viral peptide pools in the ViraFEST assay. Isolation of CD4+ T cells took place after nine to ten days of culture. This individual contracted SARS-CoV-2 between March and December 2020, as verified by PCR. The specimen was CD4+ T cells from PBMCs cultured with SARS-CoV-2 spike peptides, collected before COVID-19 vaccination. The receptor source for this set is a human donor who had a prior SARS-CoV-2 infection.

This rearrangement joins TRBV27 to TRBJ2-1; possibly TRBD2 for D (6 bases). The V and J ends lost 6 bases and 0 bases respectively, with 12 bases between them. This CDR3 is 15 amino acids long. CDR1 and CDR2 from the germline V gene are MNHEY and SMNVEV (reference sequence). The CDR3 spells CASSTPEGSYNEQFF. The CDR3, as DNA: TGTGCCAGCAGCACACCGGAGGGCTCCTACAATGAGCAGTTCTTC.

In this sample, this clone turned up a few times. The genes are TRBV2 and TRBJ1-1; no clear D. Trimming cost V 7 bases and J 7 bases, with 22 bases left between them. Germline loops: CDR1 SNHLY, CDR2 FYNNEI. The CDR3 runs to 15 residues. The CDR3 sequence is CASTIEGGQFHEAFF. The CDR3, as DNA: TGTGCCAGCACCATAGAGGGCGGTCAGTTTCATGAAGCTTTCTTT.

The table lists this clone with a few counts. The rearrangement joins TRBV18 to TRBJ1-1, with TRBD1 matching over 9 bases. Germline lookup yields CDR1 KGHSH and CDR2 LQKENI. V dropped 6 bases and J dropped 2; count of bases not matched to a gene: 10. This CDR3 comprises 16 residues. CDR3 coding DNA: TGTGCCAGCTCGCTTGGACAGGGGCCTTTTAACACTGAAGCTTTCTTT. This codes for CASSLGQGPFNTEAFF.

This chain connects TRBV11-3 to TRBJ2-1, with 7 nucleotides matching TRBD2. J gave up 7 bases and V 4 bases, and 10 bases lay outside the gene matches. This CDR3 spans 15 amino acids. Per germline, CDR1 SGHNT and CDR2 YENEEA. This CDR3 reads CASSSGWLAVNEQFF. As DNA, the CDR3 is TGTGCCAGCAGCTCAGGTTGGCTAGCGGTAAATGAGCAGTTCTTC.

This clone was counted once. The chain combines TRBV27 with TRBJ2-1, with TRBD1 identical over 8 bases. Germline CDR1 and CDR2: MNHEY and SMNVEV (reference sequence). This CDR3 has 19 residues. V trimming: 1 base; J trimming: 1 base; junction bases outside the gene matches: 12. The CDR3 DNA follows: TGTGCCAGCAGTTTATTCAGGGGGCAACTCCAAAAATCCTACAATGAGCAGTTCTTC. Its protein is CASSLFRGQLQKSYNEQFF.

This sequence joins TRBV5-1 and TRBJ1-1; 9 bases fit TRBD1. This CDR3 has 14 amino acids. V dropped 3 bases and J dropped 4; count of bases not matched to a gene: 4. Germline V gene data show CDR1 as SGHRS and CDR2 as YFSETQ. CDR3 nucleotides: TGCGCCAGCAGCTCCTCGACAGGGGGCACTGAAGCTTTCTTT. Its translation: CASSSSTGGTEAFF.

The chain carries TRBV20-1 and TRBJ1-2; D is unresolved. From germline, CDR1 is DFQATT and CDR2 SNEGSKA (reference sequence). V dropped 4 bases and J dropped 3 bases, with 6 bases sitting between them. The CDR3 runs to 11 residues. CDR3 protein: CSAKGYYGYTF. The CDR3 DNA follows: TGCAGTGCTAAAGGGTACTATGGCTACACCTTC.

A few counts support this clone. The chain is built from TRBV6-5 and TRBJ1-1; D possibly corresponds to TRBD1 (5 bases). This CDR3 contains 15 residues. Trimming took off 6 bases at V and 1 base at J, with 15 bases between the two ends. Germline assignment: CDR1 MNHEY and CDR2 SVGAGI. The DNA for the CDR3 is TGTGCCAGCAGGCTCGGACAAAGACCGAACACTGAAGCTTTCTTT. This codes for CASRLGQRPNTEAFF.

Written as DNA, the CDR3 is TGCGCCAGCAGCCACGGGCAGGGAACCTTAGAAAAACTGTTTTTT. It is translated as CASSHGQGTLEKLFF. This chain joins TRBV4-3 and TRBJ1-4, with a tentative D call TRBD1 (5 bases). Trimming took 3 bases from V and 8 from J, leaving 16 bases between them. The CDR3 sequence is 15 residues long. The germline V gene encodes CDR1 LGHNA and CDR2 YSLEER.

The chain uses TRBV7-8 and TRBJ1-6; no definite D call. CDR3 length equals 14 residues. CDR1 is SGHVS, CDR2 FQNEAQ, per germline. Trimming took 5 bases from V and 10 from J, leaving 15 bases between them. CDR3: CASSRTGRRSPLHF. For the CDR3, the DNA is TGTGCCAGCAGCCGGACGGGTAGGAGGTCACCCCTCCACTTT.

Here the CDR3 reads CAGWTSGSQDTQYF. The CDR3 DNA is TGTGCCGGCTGGACTAGCGGGAGTCAAGATACGCAGTATTTT. The gene calls are TRBV2 and TRBJ2-3; TRBD2 aligns across 13 bases. The CDR3 is 14 amino acids. V lost 11 bases, J lost 5 bases, and 7 bases stayed unmatched. Looked up from germline, CDR1 is SNHLY and CDR2 is FYNNEI.

This chain connects TRBV29-1 to TRBJ1-4; D gene uncertain. The CDR3 is made up of 12 amino acids. V lost 6 bases, J lost 5 bases, and 10 bases lay in between. CDR1 SQVTM and CDR2 ANQGSEA come from the germline V gene. CDR3 sequence (DNA): TGCAGCGTCTTGGACGGGAATGAAAAACTGTTTTTT. This sequence encodes CSVLDGNEKLFF.

This clone has just a few counts. The rearrangement uses TRBV6-5 and TRBJ1-5; D is ambiguous. Germline CDR1 reads MNHEY; CDR2 reads SVGAGI. The CDR3 is made up of 13 amino acids. The V end lost 2 bases, the J end lost 4 bases, and 6 bases lay between the germline ends. The CDR3 loop is CASSYELNQPQHF. For the CDR3, the DNA is TGTGCCAGCAGTTACGAGCTGAATCAGCCCCAGCATTTT.